This is a list of T cell receptor beta chains from one sample in a study of T cells in Graves' hyperthyroidism and ophthalmopathy. One entry per CDR3 protein, called by TCRdb with MiXCR from the multiplex PCR reads. Here the sample spans around 340,000 distinct CDR3 sequences, over 20% being singletons. The sample consisted of blood. The origin of the receptors is a woman between 45 and 65 years old with Graves' hyperthyroidism. The CDR3 runs from the conserved cysteine through the conserved F or W. Fields, in order: CDR3 protein, CDR3 DNA, J gene, clone size, D gene, V gene. D genes are given only for firm matches. Clone size is given for some rows only: seen once, a few or many times, or a class if the clone is expanded.

CDR3 protein: CASSSGLFTNEQFF; CDR3 DNA: TGTGCCAGCAGCTCGGGACTATTTACAAATGAGCAGTTCTTC; J gene: TRBJ2-1; clone size: many; D gene: TRBD2; V gene: TRBV7-2
CDR3 protein: CASSSHPYRDRGGGVQYF; CDR3 DNA: TGCGCCAGCAGCTCCCACCCTTACCGGGACAGGGGGGGCGGCGTGCAGTACTTC; J gene: TRBJ2-7; clone size: NA; D gene: TRBD1; V gene: TRBV5-1
CDR3 protein: CASTLSSSYEQYF; CDR3 DNA: TGTGCCAGCACCTTATCTAGCTCCTACGAGCAGTACTTC; J gene: TRBJ2-7; clone size: many; D gene: NA; V gene: TRBV6-1
CDR3 protein: CSAREGSGSYNEQFF; CDR3 DNA: TGCAGTGCTAGAGAGGGTAGCGGGAGCTACAATGAGCAGTTCTTC; J gene: TRBJ2-1; clone size: many; D gene: TRBD2; V gene: TRBV20-1
CDR3 protein: CASSPGGLATGELFF; CDR3 DNA: TGTGCCAGCAGCCCGGGGGGGCTAGCCACCGGGGAGCTGTTTTTT; J gene: TRBJ2-2; clone size: few; D gene: TRBD2; V gene: TRBV5-6
CDR3 protein: CASTSIKGYNEQFF; CDR3 DNA: TGTGCCAGCACCAGTATCAAGGGGTACAATGAGCAGTTCTTC; J gene: TRBJ2-1; clone size: few; D gene: NA; V gene: TRBV6-2/TRBV6-3
CDR3 protein: CASRQGRDSQDGGNEQFF; CDR3 DNA: TGTGCCAGCAGACAGGGCCGGGACTCCCAGGACGGTGGCAATGAGCAGTTCTTC; J gene: TRBJ2-1; clone size: many; D gene: NA; V gene: TRBV14
CDR3 protein: CASSLRVGGDYGYTF; CDR3 DNA: TGTGCCAGCAGCTTACGGGTAGGGGGTGACTATGGCTACACCTTC; J gene: TRBJ1-2; clone size: once; D gene: NA; V gene: TRBV13
CDR3 protein: CASSLRPDQPQHF; CDR3 DNA: TGTGCCAGCAGTTTAAGACCTGATCAGCCCCAGCATTTT; J gene: TRBJ1-5; clone size: many; D gene: NA; V gene: TRBV28
CDR3 protein: CASSVGQGGSTDTQYF; CDR3 DNA: TGTGCCAGCAGTGTGGGACAGGGGGGGAGCACAGATACGCAGTATTTT; J gene: TRBJ2-3; clone size: NA; D gene: TRBD1; V gene: TRBV2
CDR3 protein: CASSSDTRGEFF; CDR3 DNA: TGCGCCAGCAGCTCTGACACCAGGGGCGAGTTCTTC; J gene: TRBJ2-1; clone size: many; D gene: NA; V gene: TRBV5-1
CDR3 protein: CASSLSQGTEAFF; CDR3 DNA: TGTGCCAGCAGTTTATCGCAGGGGACTGAAGCTTTCTTT; J gene: TRBJ1-1; clone size: many; D gene: NA; V gene: TRBV27
CDR3 protein: CASSSASGTEAFF; CDR3 DNA: TGTGCCAGCAGTTCGGCCAGTGGGACTGAAGCTTTCTTT; J gene: TRBJ1-1; clone size: NA; D gene: NA; V gene: TRBV27
CDR3 protein: CASSRRGSGGGETQYF; CDR3 DNA: TGTGCCAGCAGCCGGCGGGGTAGCGGGGGTGGAGAGACCCAGTACTTC; J gene: TRBJ2-5; clone size: few; D gene: TRBD2; V gene: TRBV7-2
CDR3 protein: CASSYSGRGGPSGANVLTF; CDR3 DNA: TGTGCCAGCAGTTACTCAGGCAGGGGGGGACCTTCTGGGGCCAACGTCCTGACTTTC; J gene: TRBJ2-6; clone size: few; D gene: NA; V gene: TRBV6-6
CDR3 protein: CSARDTREAFF; CDR3 DNA: TGCAGTGCAAGGGACACCAGAGAAGCTTTCTTT; J gene: TRBJ1-1; clone size: many; D gene: NA; V gene: TRBV20-1
CDR3 protein: CASSQTGTSGRLKQFF; CDR3 DNA: TGTGCCAGCAGTCAGACCGGGACTAGCGGGAGGCTTAAGCAGTTCTTC; J gene: TRBJ2-1; clone size: NA; D gene: TRBD2; V gene: TRBV7-9
CDR3 protein: CASSYTDSPYEQYF; CDR3 DNA: TGTGCCAGCAGTTATACAGACAGTCCCTACGAGCAGTACTTC; J gene: TRBJ2-7; clone size: few; D gene: NA; V gene: TRBV6-1
CDR3 protein: CASSLSRTGGSQPQHF; CDR3 DNA: TGTGCCAGCAGTTTATCCCGGACAGGGGGGAGTCAGCCCCAGCATTTT; J gene: TRBJ1-5; clone size: many; D gene: TRBD1; V gene: TRBV27
CDR3 protein: CASSTRGPERYSNQPQHF; CDR3 DNA: TGTGCCAGCAGCACCCGGGGGCCCGAGCGATATAGCAATCAGCCCCAGCATTTT; J gene: TRBJ1-5; clone size: NA; D gene: NA; V gene: TRBV5-1
CDR3 protein: CASSYGGTGGIGELFF; CDR3 DNA: TGTGCCAGCAGTTACGGTGGGACAGGGGGCATCGGGGAGCTGTTTTTT; J gene: TRBJ2-2; clone size: many; D gene: TRBD1; V gene: TRBV6-5
CDR3 protein: CAWTGQGGGYEQYF; CDR3 DNA: TGTGCCTGGACCGGACAGGGAGGGGGCTACGAGCAGTACTTC; J gene: TRBJ2-7; clone size: many; D gene: NA; V gene: TRBV30
CDR3 protein: CASSILMNTEAFF; CDR3 DNA: TGTGCCAGTAGTATCCTCATGAACACTGAAGCTTTCTTT; J gene: TRBJ1-1; clone size: many; D gene: NA; V gene: TRBV19
CDR3 protein: CASSKYQGEVRGTEAFF; CDR3 DNA: TGCGCCAGCAGCAAATACCAGGGGGAAGTTCGCGGCACTGAAGCTTTCTTT; J gene: TRBJ1-1; clone size: NA; D gene: TRBD1; V gene: TRBV4-1
CDR3 protein: CANSLYGTSESDEQFF; CDR3 DNA: TGCGCCAACAGCTTGTACGGGACTAGCGAGTCCGATGAGCAGTTCTTC; J gene: TRBJ2-1; clone size: NA; D gene: TRBD2; V gene: TRBV5-1
CDR3 protein: CASTPVPRGLAEEQFF; CDR3 DNA: TGTGCCAGCACCCCGGTACCCCGGGGACTAGCGGAAGAGCAGTTCTTC; J gene: TRBJ2-1; clone size: NA; D gene: TRBD2; V gene: TRBV28
CDR3 protein: CASSLTGWLARSSYNEQFF; CDR3 DNA: TGTGCCAGCAGCTTAACGGGTTGGCTAGCTCGGAGCTCCTACAATGAGCAGTTCTTC; J gene: TRBJ2-1; clone size: many; D gene: NA; V gene: TRBV11-3
CDR3 protein: CASSDQGVRLNEQFF; CDR3 DNA: TGCGCCAGCAGTGACCAGGGAGTAAGGCTCAATGAGCAGTTCTTC; J gene: TRBJ2-1; clone size: NA; D gene: NA; V gene: TRBV10-2
CDR3 protein: CSARSQGQYSNQPQHF; CDR3 DNA: TGCAGTGCCCGGAGCCAGGGCCAGTATAGCAATCAGCCCCAGCATTTT; J gene: TRBJ1-5; clone size: many; D gene: NA; V gene: TRBV20-1